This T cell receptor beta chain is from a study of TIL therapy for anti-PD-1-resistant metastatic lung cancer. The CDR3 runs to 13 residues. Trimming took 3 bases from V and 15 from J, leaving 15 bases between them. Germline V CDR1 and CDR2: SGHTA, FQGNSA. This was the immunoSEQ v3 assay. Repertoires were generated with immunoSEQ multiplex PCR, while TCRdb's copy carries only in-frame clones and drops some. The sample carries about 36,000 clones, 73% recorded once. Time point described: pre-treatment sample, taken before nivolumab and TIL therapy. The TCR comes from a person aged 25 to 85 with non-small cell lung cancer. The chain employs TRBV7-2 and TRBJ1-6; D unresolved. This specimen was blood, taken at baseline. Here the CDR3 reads CASSFRAETVLHF. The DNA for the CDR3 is TGTGCCAGCAGCTTCCGCGCGGAAACGGTCCTCCACTTT.